The 14 T cell receptor beta chains below come from one sample, sequenced in a study of shared clonotypes between healthy human individuals. Data came from immunoSEQ multiplex PCR; TCRdb stores just in-frame clones and leaves some out. The table has approximately 350,000 clones, around 96% seen once. Sequencing was carried out using memory CD8+ T cells sorted from blood. Subset here: CD45RO+ cells pooled with CCR7-negative TemRA cells. These receptors all stem from a man aged 25 to 45 in good health.

The CDR3 protein is CASSGRTGSEAFF. Here the CDR3 DNA reads TGTGCCAGCAGCGGAAGGACAGGGTCTGAAGCTTTCTTT. The V and J genes are TRBV9 and TRBJ1-1; 8 nucleotides match TRBD1. Germline values: CDR1 SGDLS, CDR2 YYNGEE. Trimming cost V 3 bases and J 6 bases; bases outside gene matches: 4. There are 13 residues in the CDR3. The whole variable domain, remainder taken from reference TRBV9 and TRBJ1-1, is DSGVTQTPKHLITATGQRVTLRCSPRSGDLSVYWYQQSLDQGLQFLIQYYNGEERAKGNILERFSAQQFPDLHSELNLSSLELGDSALYFCASSGRTGSEAFFGQGTRLTVV.

V usage is TRBV9 and J usage is TRBJ2-3; weak D call: TRBD2 (5 bases). The CDR3 has 16 residues. Trimming removed 0 bases from V and 1 base from J, with 12 bases in between. Per germline, CDR1 SGDLS and CDR2 YYNGEE. The chain's CDR3 is CASSVGRGSGTDTQYF. The CDR3 coding sequence is TGTGCCAGCAGCGTAGGGAGAGGGAGCGGCACAGATACGCAGTATTTT.

CDR3 loop: CASSEWTGETQYF. The CDR3 DNA reads as TGTGCCAGCAGTGAATGGACAGGGGAGACCCAGTACTTC. The chain employs TRBV25-1 and TRBJ2-5, with 8 bases fitting TRBD1. The CDR3 consists of 13 residues. V dropped 1 base and J dropped 5; count of bases not matched to a gene: 0. The germline V gene has CDR1 MGHDK and CDR2 SYGVNS.

The rearrangement links TRBV5-1 to TRBJ2-7, with 7 bases aligning to TRBD1. The V gene end was trimmed by 0 bases and the J gene end by 4 bases; junction bases not matched to a gene: 10. Germline V CDR1 and CDR2: SGHRS, YFSETQ. This CDR3 has 16 amino acids. The chain's CDR3 is CASSLALTGRGYEQYF. As DNA, the CDR3 is TGCGCCAGCAGCTTGGCCTTGACAGGGAGAGGGTACGAGCAGTACTTC.

The genes are TRBV29-1 and TRBJ2-7; 11 nucleotides line up with TRBD2. With 3 bases clipped from V and 4 bases from J, the junction kept 2 bases outside the gene matches. This CDR3 has 13 residues. Germline-derived CDR1 and CDR2 are SQVTM and ANQGSEA. The CDR3 region has the DNA TGCAGCGTTGACCTAGCGGGAGGATACGAGCAGTACTTC. Protein: CSVDLAGGYEQYF.

This chain links TRBV18 with TRBJ2-2; 8 bases are shared with TRBD1. V dropped 6 bases and J dropped 1; count of bases not matched to a gene: 7. The CDR3 runs 16 residues. Germline values: CDR1 KGHSH, CDR2 LQKENI. The CDR3 is CASSPRTGMNTGELFF. As DNA, the CDR3 is TGTGCCAGCTCCCCGAGGACAGGGATGAACACCGGGGAGCTGTTTTTT. Drawing the rest from reference TRBV18 and TRBJ2-2, the complete variable domain is NAGVMQNPRHLVRRRGQEARLRCSPMKGHSHVYWYRQLPEEGLKFMVYLQKENIIDESGMPKERFSAEFPKEGPSILRIQQVVRGDSAAYFCASSPRTGMNTGELFFGEGSRLTVL.

J is TRBJ1-2 and V is TRBV28; no definite D call. Germline V gives CDR1 MDHEN, CDR2 SYDVKM. This CDR3 region has 13 residues. The V end was cut by 10 bases, the J end by 5 bases, with 17 bases between. The CDR3 DNA sequence: TGTGCCACCTTCCCGCTCGGACCTTATGGCTACACCTTC. Translation: CATFPLGPYGYTF.

The chain is built from TRBV4-1 and TRBJ2-3; perhaps TRBD2 as D (5 bases). Germline CDR1 MGHRA, CDR2 YSYEKL. Trimming cost V 4 bases and J 5 bases, with 10 bases left between them. The CDR3 covers 13 residues. Here the CDR3 reads CASSPRAVDTQYF. The CDR3 DNA reads as TGCGCCAGCAGCCCCAGAGCGGTAGATACGCAGTATTTT.

The rearrangement links TRBV7-9 to TRBJ2-7; possibly TRBD1 for D (7 bases). The length of the CDR3 is 17 residues. From germline, CDR1 is SEHNR and CDR2 FQNEAQ (reference sequence). Deletions cut 5 bases from V and 0 bases from J, with 20 bases between. The DNA for the CDR3 is TGTGCCAGCAGCCCGACTAGTTACAGGGGCCACTCCTACGAGCAGTACTTC. Translated: CASSPTSYRGHSYEQYF.

This chain uses TRBV29-1 with TRBJ2-1; tentative D call: TRBD2 (5 bases). CDR3 length equals 10 residues. The V and J ends lost 7 bases and 6 bases respectively, with 7 bases between them. Germline V gene sequence: CDR1 SQVTM, CDR2 ANQGSEA. The CDR3 protein is CSALVNEQFF. As DNA, the CDR3 is TGCAGCGCACTAGTCAATGAGCAGTTCTTC.

This sequence joins TRBV27 and TRBJ2-4; no definite D call. Germline V gene data show CDR1 as MNHEY and CDR2 as SMNVEV (reference sequence). The CDR3 is 15 amino acids. The V end lost 4 bases, the J end lost 0 bases, and 10 bases lay between the germline ends. Here the CDR3 DNA reads TGTGCCAGCAGTTCTGCCGACCTAGCCAAAAACATTCAGTACTTC. Translating it yields CASSSADLAKNIQYF.

This rearrangement joins TRBV5-1 to TRBJ2-7; the D gene is possibly TRBD2 (6 bases). The CDR3 runs to 12 residues. Per the germline V gene, CDR1 is SGHRS and CDR2 is YFSETQ. V gave up 3 bases and J gave up 7 bases, with 11 bases separating them. The CDR3 is CASSWGTGEQYF. The CDR3 DNA follows: TGCGCCAGCAGCTGGGGGACTGGGGAGCAGTACTTC. The full variable domain, completed using reference TRBV5-1 and TRBJ2-7, is KAGVTQTPRYLIKTRGQQVTLSCSPISGHRSVSWYQQTPGQGLQFLFEYFSETQRNKGNFPGRFSGRQFSNSRSEMNVSTLELGDSALYLCASSWGTGEQYFGPGTRLTVT.

For this clone: At one of its ends the junction is not consistent with the germline gene, which may arise from a read error. This sample also contains other DNA sequences that code for the same CDR3. The chain recombines TRBV20-1 with TRBJ2-7; D ambiguous. The CDR3 spans 11 residues. The germline V gene encodes CDR1 DFQATT and CDR2 SNEGSKA (reference sequence). The CDR3 reads CSARGGYEQYF. In DNA form, the CDR3 reads TGCAGTGCCAGAGGTGGCTACGAGCAGTACTTC.

This sequence joins TRBV7-2 and TRBJ2-2; 7 nucleotides agree with TRBD1. The CDR3 extends over 15 amino acids. CDR1 and CDR2 (germline): SGHTA, FQGNSA. The V and J ends lost 5 bases and 1 base, in that order; junction bases with no gene match: 4. CDR3 sequence: CASSLQGRNTGELFF. In nucleotides, the CDR3 is TGTGCCAGCAGCCTACAGGGGAGGAACACCGGGGAGCTGTTTTTT.